This entry describes one T cell receptor (beta chain). Its matching antigen is unknown. The data belong to a study of graft-versus-host responses after intestinal transplantation. Here immunoSEQ multiplex PCR was the method, and the copy in TCRdb shows in-frame clones only, minus some. The sample records about 120,000 clones, 85% to 95% being singletons. Study-wide points: GvH clones surfaced in recipient marrow, some emerging earlier in ileum or blood.

There are 16 residues in the CDR3. V was clipped by 0 bases and J by 11 bases, with 21 bases between them. Germline V gene data show CDR1 as SGHDT and CDR2 as YYEEEE. The input for sequencing was unstimulated CD4+ T cells sorted from spleen or lymph node cells, taken before intestinal transplant. This TCR was recovered from a human donor who received an intestinal transplant. This chain links TRBV5-6 with TRBJ1-5; D uncertain. The CDR3 is CASSLAGIGRAEAQHF. DNA of the CDR3: TGTGCCAGCAGCTTGGCCGGGATCGGGCGGGCTGAAGCCCAGCATTTT. The variable domain in full, with the rest retrieved from reference TRBV5-6 and TRBJ1-5, is DAGVTQSPTHLIKTRGQQVTLRCSPKSGHDTVSWYQQALGQGPQFIFQYYEEEERQRGNFPDRFSGHQFPNYSSELNVNALLLGDSALYLCASSLAGIGRAEAQHFGDGTRLSIL.